This T cell receptor beta chain emerged from a study of CD8 T cells in ankylosing spondylitis. Study-wide points: Earlier work had already found some motif variants in reactive arthritis synovial fluid and blood.

This clonotype was found a few times. Its antigen is unidentified. MiXCR, applied by TCRdb to the 5' RACE reads, yields one record per CDR3 protein. The sample contains more than 60,000 distinct CDR3 sequences, around 6.5% of which appear only once. This clonotype originated in a male donor with ankylosing spondylitis. Sequenced sample: synovial fluid, either unsorted or a sorted T cell fraction (not recorded which).

In DNA, the CDR3 is TGTGCCAGCAGCTCCTCCTCCGGACAGGGGGGCGGCTCACCCCTCCACTTT. This sequence encodes CASSSSSGQGGGSPLHF. J is TRBJ1-6 and V is TRBV7-2; 10 nucleotides line up with TRBD1. J lost 10 bases, V lost 4 bases, and 13 bases had no gene match. Germline CDR1 SGHTA, CDR2 FQGNSA. The CDR3 extends over 17 amino acids.